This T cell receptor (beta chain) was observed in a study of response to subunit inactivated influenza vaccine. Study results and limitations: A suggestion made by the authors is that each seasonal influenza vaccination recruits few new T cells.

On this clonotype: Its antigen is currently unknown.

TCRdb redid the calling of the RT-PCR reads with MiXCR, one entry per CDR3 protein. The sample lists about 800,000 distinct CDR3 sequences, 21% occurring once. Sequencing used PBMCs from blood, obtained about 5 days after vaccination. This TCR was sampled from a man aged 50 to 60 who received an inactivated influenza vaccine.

The chain's CDR3 is CSARLAGVPYEQYF. The CDR3 DNA follows: TGCAGTGCAAGACTAGCGGGAGTTCCCTACGAGCAGTACTTC. The chain carries TRBV20-1 and TRBJ2-7; 12 bases align to TRBD2. The CDR3 consists of 14 residues. CDR1 and CDR2 from the germline V gene are DFQATT and SNEGSKA (reference sequence). Trimming cost V 6 bases and J 2 bases; bases outside gene matches: 5.